The present T cell receptor beta chain was sequenced within a study of response to subunit inactivated influenza vaccine. A single record per CDR3 protein comes from TCRdb applying MiXCR to the RT-PCR reads. This sample carries under 750,000 distinct CDR3 sequences, approximately 10% of them seen once, and the ten largest clones take approximately 10%. V trimming: 1 base; J trimming: 2 bases; junction bases outside the gene matches: 8. CDR1 and CDR2 (germline): LGHNA, YSLEER. The CDR3 is 16 residues long. This TCR was sampled from a man aged 45-65 years who received an inactivated influenza vaccine. The material was PBMCs from blood, obtained on the day of vaccination. V is TRBV4-3 and J is TRBJ2-7; 7 bases align to TRBD2. The CDR3 DNA is TGCGCCAGCAGCCAAGGTATAGCGGGTGGGCCCTACGAGCAGTACTTC. Protein product: CASSQGIAGGPYEQYF.